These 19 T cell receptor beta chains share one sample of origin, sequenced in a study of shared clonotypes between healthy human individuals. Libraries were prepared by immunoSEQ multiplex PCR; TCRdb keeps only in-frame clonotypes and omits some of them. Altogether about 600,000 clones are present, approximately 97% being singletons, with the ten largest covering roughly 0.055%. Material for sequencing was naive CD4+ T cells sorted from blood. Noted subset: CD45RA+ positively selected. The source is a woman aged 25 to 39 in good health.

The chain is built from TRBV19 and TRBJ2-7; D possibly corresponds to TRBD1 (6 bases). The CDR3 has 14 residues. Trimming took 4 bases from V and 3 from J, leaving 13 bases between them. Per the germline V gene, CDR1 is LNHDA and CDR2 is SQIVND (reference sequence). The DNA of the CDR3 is TGTGCCAGTAGTAAACCAGGGGTTGTCTACGAGCAGTACTTC. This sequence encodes CASSKPGVVYEQYF.

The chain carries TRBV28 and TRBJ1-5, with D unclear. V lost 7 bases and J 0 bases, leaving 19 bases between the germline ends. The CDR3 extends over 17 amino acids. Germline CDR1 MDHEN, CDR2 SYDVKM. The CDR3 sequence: CASTSLGRNYSNQPQHF. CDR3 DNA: TGTGCCAGCACGTCCTTGGGGAGGAACTATAGCAATCAGCCCCAGCATTTT.

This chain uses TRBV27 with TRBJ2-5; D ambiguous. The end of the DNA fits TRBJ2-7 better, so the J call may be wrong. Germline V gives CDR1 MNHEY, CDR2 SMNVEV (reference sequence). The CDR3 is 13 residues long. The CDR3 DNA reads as TGTGCCAGCAGCCGAGACGGTGGGTACGAGCAGTACTTC. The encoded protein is CASSRDGGYEQYF.

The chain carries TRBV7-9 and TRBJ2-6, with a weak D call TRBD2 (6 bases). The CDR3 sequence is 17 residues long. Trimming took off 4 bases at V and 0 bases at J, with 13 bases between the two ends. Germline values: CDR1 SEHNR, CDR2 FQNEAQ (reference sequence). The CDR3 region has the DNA TGTGCCAGCAGCTCCAACCCAGCGGGCTCTGGGGCCAACGTCCTGACTTTC. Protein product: CASSSNPAGSGANVLTF. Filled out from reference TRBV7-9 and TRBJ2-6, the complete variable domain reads DTGVSQNPRHKITKRGQNVTFRCDPISEHNRLYWYRQTLGQGPEFLTYFQNEAQLEKSRLLSDRFSAERPKGSFSTLEIQRTEQGDSAMYLCASSSNPAGSGANVLTFGAGSRLTVL.

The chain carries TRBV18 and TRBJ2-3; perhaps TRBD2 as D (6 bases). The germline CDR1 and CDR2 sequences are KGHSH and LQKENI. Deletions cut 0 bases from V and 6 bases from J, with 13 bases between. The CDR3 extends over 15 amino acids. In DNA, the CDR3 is TGTGCCAGCTCACCACCGGGACTCAGTGGGGATACGCAGTATTTT. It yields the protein CASSPPGLSGDTQYF.

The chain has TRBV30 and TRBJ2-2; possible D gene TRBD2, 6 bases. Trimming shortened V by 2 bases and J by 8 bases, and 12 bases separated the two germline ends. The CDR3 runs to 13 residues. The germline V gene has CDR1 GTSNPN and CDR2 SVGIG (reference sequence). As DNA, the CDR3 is TGTGCCTGGAGTAACGGGGGAAGGGGGGAGCTGTTTTTT. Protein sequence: CAWSNGGRGELFF.

CDR3 loop: CASSLSILARDNEQFF. The CDR3 DNA follows: TGTGCCAGCAGTTTATCGATCCTAGCGAGGGACAATGAGCAGTTCTTC. The chain couples TRBV27 to TRBJ2-1; D is possibly TRBD2 (6 bases). The ends were cut back, 0 bases at V and 5 bases at J, with 14 bases in the middle. Germline V CDR1 and CDR2: MNHEY, SMNVEV (reference sequence). This CDR3 has 16 residues.

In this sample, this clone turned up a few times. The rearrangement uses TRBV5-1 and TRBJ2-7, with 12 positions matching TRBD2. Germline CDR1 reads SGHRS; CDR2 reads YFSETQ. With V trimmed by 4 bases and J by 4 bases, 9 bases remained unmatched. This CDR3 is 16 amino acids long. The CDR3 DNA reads TGCGCCAGCAGCCGTGGGACTAGCGGGTCGATATACGAGCAGTACTTC. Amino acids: CASSRGTSGSIYEQYF.

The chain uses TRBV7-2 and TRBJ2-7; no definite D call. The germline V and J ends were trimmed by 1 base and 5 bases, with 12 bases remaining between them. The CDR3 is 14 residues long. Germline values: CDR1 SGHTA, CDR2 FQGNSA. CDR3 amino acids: CASSLGFSRDEQYF. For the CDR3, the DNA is TGTGCCAGCAGCTTAGGTTTCAGTCGGGACGAGCAGTACTTC.

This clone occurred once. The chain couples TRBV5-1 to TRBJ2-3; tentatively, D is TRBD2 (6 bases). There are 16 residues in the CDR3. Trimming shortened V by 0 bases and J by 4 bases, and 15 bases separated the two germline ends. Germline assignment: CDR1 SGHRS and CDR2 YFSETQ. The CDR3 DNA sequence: TGCGCCAGCAGCTTGGGTCAGGGCGGGATAGCAGATACGCAGTATTTT. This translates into CASSLGQGGIADTQYF. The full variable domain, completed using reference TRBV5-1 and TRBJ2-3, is KAGVTQTPRYLIKTRGQQVTLSCSPISGHRSVSWYQQTPGQGLQFLFEYFSETQRNKGNFPGRFSGRQFSNSRSEMNVSTLELGDSALYLCASSLGQGGIADTQYFGPGTRLTVL.

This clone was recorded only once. The CDR3 coding sequence is TGCAGCGTTGTTATCAGCTCCTACAATGAGCAGTTCTTC. The encoded protein is CSVVISSYNEQFF. J is TRBJ2-1 and V is TRBV29-1; D is ambiguous. V lost 4 bases and J 0 bases, leaving 7 bases between the germline ends. This CDR3 has 13 residues. In germline, CDR1 is SQVTM, CDR2 ANQGSEA.

Here the CDR3 reads CASSLAGGPNNSPLHF. As DNA, the CDR3 is TGTGCCAGCAGTTTGGCCGGGGGGCCAAATAATTCACCCCTCCACTTT. The chain has TRBV28 and TRBJ1-6; D is possibly TRBD1 (6 bases). Deletions cut 3 bases from V and 5 bases from J, with 14 bases between. Germline V gene sequence: CDR1 MDHEN, CDR2 SYDVKM. The CDR3 consists of 16 residues.

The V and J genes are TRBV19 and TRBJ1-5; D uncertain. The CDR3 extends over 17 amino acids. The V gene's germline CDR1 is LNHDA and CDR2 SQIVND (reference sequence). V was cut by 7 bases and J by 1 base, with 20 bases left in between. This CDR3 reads CASTFFKGQKSNQPQHF. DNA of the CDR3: TGTGCCAGTACCTTCTTCAAGGGTCAGAAGAGCAATCAGCCCCAGCATTTT.

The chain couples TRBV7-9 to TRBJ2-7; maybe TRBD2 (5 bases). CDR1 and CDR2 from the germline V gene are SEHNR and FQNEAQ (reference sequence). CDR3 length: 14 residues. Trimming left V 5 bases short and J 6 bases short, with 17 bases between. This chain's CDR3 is CASSRGLAPTEQYF. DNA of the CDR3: TGTGCCAGCAGCCGTGGGCTAGCACCAACCGAGCAGTACTTC.

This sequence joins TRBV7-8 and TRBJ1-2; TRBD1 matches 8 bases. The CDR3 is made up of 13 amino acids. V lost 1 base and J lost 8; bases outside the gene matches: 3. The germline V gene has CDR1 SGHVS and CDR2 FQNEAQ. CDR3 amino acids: CASSLETGDGYTF. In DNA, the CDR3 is TGTGCCAGCAGCTTAGAGACAGGGGACGGCTACACCTTC. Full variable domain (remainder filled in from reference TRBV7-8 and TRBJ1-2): GAGVSQSPRYKVAKRGQDVALRCDPISGHVSLFWYQQALGQGPEFLTYFQNEAQLDKSGLPSDRFFAERPEGSVSTLKIQRTQQEDSAVYLCASSLETGDGYTFGSGTRLTVV.

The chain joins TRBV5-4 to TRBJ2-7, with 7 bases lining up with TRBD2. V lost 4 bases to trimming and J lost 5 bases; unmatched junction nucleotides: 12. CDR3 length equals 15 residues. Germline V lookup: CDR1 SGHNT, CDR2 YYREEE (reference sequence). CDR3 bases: TGTGCCAGCAGCACTGGGGGAGGGCGCTCACACGAGCAGTACTTC. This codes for CASSTGGGRSHEQYF. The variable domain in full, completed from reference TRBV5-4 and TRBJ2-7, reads ETGVTQSPTHLIKTRGQQVTLRCSSQSGHNTVSWYQQALGQGPQFIFQYYREEENGRGNFPPRFSGLQFPNYSSELNVNALELDDSALYLCASSTGGGRSHEQYFGPGTRLTVT.

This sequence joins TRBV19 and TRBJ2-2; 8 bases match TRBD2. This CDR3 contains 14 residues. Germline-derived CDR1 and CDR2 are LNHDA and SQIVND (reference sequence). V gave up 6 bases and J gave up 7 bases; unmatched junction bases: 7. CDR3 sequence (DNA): TGTGCCAGTAGCCGCGCGGGGGGAGGCGGGGAGCTGTTTTTT. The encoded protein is CASSRAGGGGELFF.

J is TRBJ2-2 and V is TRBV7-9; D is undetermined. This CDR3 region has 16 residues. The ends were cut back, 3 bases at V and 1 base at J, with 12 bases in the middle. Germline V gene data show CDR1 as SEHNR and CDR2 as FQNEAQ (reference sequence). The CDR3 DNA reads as TGTGCCAGCAGCTTCTTTGGTCAAGTGAACACCGGGGAGCTGTTTTTT. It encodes CASSFFGQVNTGELFF.

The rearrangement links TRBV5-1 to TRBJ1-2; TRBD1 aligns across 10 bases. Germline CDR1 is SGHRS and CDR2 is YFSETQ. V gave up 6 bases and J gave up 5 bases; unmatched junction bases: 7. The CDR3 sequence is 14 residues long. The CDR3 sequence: CASKGTGAPYGYTF. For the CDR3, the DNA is TGCGCCAGCAAGGGGACAGGGGCTCCGTATGGCTACACCTTC.